The rows below give T cell receptor beta chains drawn from one sample of a study of post-analysis software for immune sequencing data. TCRdb passed the PCR reads through MiXCR, listing each CDR3 protein once. The sample shows 600,000 to 750,000 distinct CDR3 sequences, 59% of them seen only once. The specimen sequenced was blood. These receptors came from a girl aged 2 to 9 with multiple sclerosis. CDR3s include the opening cysteine and the closing phenylalanine or tryptophan. D genes are given only for firm matches. Size values are once, few and many counts, or a class for expanded clones, and some rows have none.

cdr3_aa,cdr3_nt,j_call,d_call,v_call,clone_size
CTSSLRSTSGRNEQYF,TGTACCAGCAGTCTTCGATCGACTAGCGGGAGGAACGAGCAGTACTTC,TRBJ2-7,TRBD2,TRBV12-3/TRBV12-4,.
CASSFGQGGYTF,TGCGCCAGCAGCTTCGGACAGGGTGGCTACACCTTC,TRBJ1-2,TRBD1,TRBV5-1,.
CSARRQGFYNEQFF,TGCAGTGCTAGAAGGCAGGGCTTCTACAATGAGCAGTTCTTC,TRBJ2-1,.,TRBV20-1,.
CASRGIAGGAYEQYF,TGTGCCAGCAGGGGGATAGCGGGCGGCGCCTACGAGCAGTACTTC,TRBJ2-7,TRBD2,TRBV28,few
CAISGTEDQPQHF,TGTGCCATCAGTGGAACGGAGGATCAGCCCCAGCATTTT,TRBJ1-5,.,TRBV10-3,few
CSANAGSNEKLFF,TGCAGCGCGAATGCGGGCTCTAATGAAAAACTGTTTTTT,TRBJ1-4,.,TRBV29-1,.
CASSSGVSYNEQFF,TGTGCCAGCAGCTCCGGGGTCTCCTACAATGAGCAGTTCTTC,TRBJ2-1,.,TRBV7-9,few
CASSGTSGPAGETQYF,TGTGCCAGCAGCGGAACTAGCGGTCCTGCAGGGGAGACCCAGTACTTC,TRBJ2-5,TRBD2,TRBV7-9,.
CASSSREGIPGRSNEQFF,TGCGCCAGCAGCTCCCGGGAAGGAATTCCTGGGAGGTCCAATGAGCAGTTCTTC,TRBJ2-1,.,TRBV4-1,.
CASSEGSWAIEQFF,TGTGCCAGCAGTGAAGGCTCGTGGGCCATTGAGCAGTTCTTC,TRBJ2-1,.,TRBV6-1,.
CSADGQGLTDTQYF,TGCAGTGCTGACGGACAGGGCTTGACAGATACGCAGTATTTT,TRBJ2-3,TRBD1,TRBV20-1,.
CASTRQGVYNEQFF,TGTGCCAGCACAAGACAGGGGGTCTACAATGAGCAGTTCTTC,TRBJ2-1,TRBD1,TRBV12-3/TRBV12-4,.
CASSRKPGLAGERPYNEQFF,TGTGCCAGCAGCAGAAAGCCGGGACTAGCGGGTGAGAGGCCCTACAATGAGCAGTTCTTC,TRBJ2-1,TRBD2,TRBV11-2,few
CASSPSDWNYGYTF,TGCGCCAGCAGCCCTTCGGACTGGAACTATGGCTACACCTTC,TRBJ1-2,.,TRBV5-1,.
CVISEGEGAFF,TGTGTCATCAGTGAGGGGGAAGGAGCTTTCTTT,TRBJ1-1,.,TRBV10-3,.
CASSLLGSEQYF,TGTGCCAGCAGTTTGTTAGGGAGCGAGCAGTACTTC,TRBJ2-7,.,TRBV27,.
CASSLRPGTEAFF,TGTGCCAGCAGCTTAAGGCCGGGGACTGAAGCTTTCTTT,TRBJ1-1,.,TRBV7-9,.
CASSLSPEETQYF,TGTGCCAGCAGCTTATCCCCAGAAGAGACCCAGTACTTC,TRBJ2-5,.,TRBV7-9,few
CASRRGNEQFF,TGTGCCAGTCGACGGGGAAATGAGCAGTTCTTC,TRBJ2-1,.,TRBV5-1,few
CASSPRQGKNYGYTF,TGTGCCAGCTCACCACGACAGGGTAAAAATTATGGCTACACCTTC,TRBJ1-2,TRBD1,TRBV18,.
CAWSPSRTSGNADTQYF,TGTGCCTGGAGTCCTTCCCGGACTAGCGGGAACGCAGATACGCAGTATTTT,TRBJ2-3,TRBD2,TRBV30,.
CASSPVSGQGYQPQHF,TGTGCCAGCAGCCCAGTTTCGGGACAGGGCTATCAGCCCCAGCATTTT,TRBJ1-5,TRBD1,TRBV2,.
CASRASSTDTQYF,TGTGCCAGCAGGGCCTCTAGCACAGATACGCAGTATTTT,TRBJ2-3,.,TRBV11-2,few
CATSVPGVSTDTQYF,TGTGCCACCAGTGTGCCGGGGGTGAGCACAGATACGCAGTATTTT,TRBJ2-3,.,TRBV24-1,.
CASSPPSRRGTEAFF,TGTGCCAGCAGCCCCCCCAGTAGAAGGGGCACTGAAGCTTTCTTT,TRBJ1-1,.,TRBV6-5,few
CASSYLAGDPRETQYF,TGTGCCAGCAGTTACCTAGCGGGAGACCCTCGAGAGACCCAGTACTTC,TRBJ2-5,TRBD2,TRBV6-2/TRBV6-3,.
CASSLGMASGTQETQYF,TGTGCCAGCAGCTTAGGCATGGCTAGCGGGACCCAAGAGACCCAGTACTTC,TRBJ2-5,TRBD2,TRBV11-3,.
CASMSLSGDTQYF,TGTGCCAGCATGAGCCTCTCGGGGGATACGCAGTATTTT,TRBJ2-3,.,TRBV6-5,few
CASGGGETQYF,TGTGCCAGCGGCGGGGGGGAGACCCAGTACTTC,TRBJ2-5,TRBD2,TRBV11-2,.
CASSSLTATNTEAFF,TGTGCCAGCAGTTCACTGACGGCCACGAACACTGAAGCTTTCTTT,TRBJ1-1,.,TRBV12-3/TRBV12-4,.
CTSSFPGGGNERFF,TGTACCAGCAGCTTCCCGGGGGGAGGGAATGAGCGGTTCTTC,TRBJ2-1,TRBD2,TRBV7-2,.
CASSGPTGTGWLAAYNEQFF,TGTGCCAGCAGTGGTCCAACCGGGACAGGGTGGCTAGCGGCCTACAATGAGCAGTTCTTC,TRBJ2-1,TRBD1,TRBV25-1,few
CSVEYFSGTYNEQFF,TGCAGCGTTGAGTATTTTAGCGGGACCTACAATGAGCAGTTCTTC,TRBJ2-1,TRBD2,TRBV29-1,few
CASSLGGGSGYGYTF,TGTGCCAGCAGCTTAGGCGGCGGATCTGGCTATGGCTACACCTTC,TRBJ1-2,.,TRBV7-2,once
CSARDWGYNEQIF,TGCAGTGCCAGAGACTGGGGCTACAATGAGCAGATCTTC,TRBJ2-1,.,TRBV20-1,.
CASSSGGRVGGYTF,TGTGCCAGCAGCTCAGGGGGCAGGGTTGGCGGCTACACCTTC,TRBJ1-2,TRBD1,TRBV12-3/TRBV12-4,.
CSVEDTEGRGYTF,TGCAGCGTTGAAGATACGGAGGGGCGAGGCTACACCTTC,TRBJ1-2,.,TRBV29-1,.
CASSKGGLRTQPQHF,TGTGCCAGCAGCAAGGGGGGCCTACGGACGCAGCCCCAGCATTTT,TRBJ1-5,.,TRBV21-1,few
CASSLVGGDRGSGYTF,TGTGCCAGCAGCTTAGTTGGCGGGGACAGGGGTTCGGGCTACACCTTC,TRBJ1-2,TRBD1,TRBV7-2,.
CASSQDVAQETQYF,TGTGCCAGCAGCCAAGATGTCGCGCAAGAGACCCAGTACTTC,TRBJ2-5,.,TRBV3-1,.
CSAQITSGAWGGEQFF,TGCAGTGCCCAGATCACTAGCGGGGCGTGGGGGGGTGAGCAGTTCTTC,TRBJ2-1,TRBD2,TRBV20-1,few
CASSPPAGGSKSDYGYTF,TGTGCCAGCAGCCCCCCCGCGGGGGGAAGCAAGAGTGACTATGGCTACACCTTC,TRBJ1-2,.,TRBV5-4,.
CASSPGTGSYEQYF,TGTGCCAGCTCACCAGGGACAGGTTCCTACGAGCAGTACTTC,TRBJ2-7,TRBD1,TRBV5-1,many
CATSDLRTGTGVETQYF,TGTGCCACCAGTGATTTGCGGACAGGGACAGGAGTAGAGACCCAGTACTTC,TRBJ2-5,TRBD1,TRBV24-1,.
CSARDNVSNEKLFF,TGCAGTGCTAGAGATAACGTTTCTAATGAAAAACTGTTTTTT,TRBJ1-4,.,TRBV20-1,.